The clone carrying this T cell receptor beta chain was observed many times. The data stem from a study of T-cell reconstitution after alpha-beta-depleted transplantation in children. The TCRbeta library was prepared with unique molecular identifiers. MiXCR, applied by TCRdb to the PCR reads, yields one record per CDR3 protein. The repertoire consists of 130,000 to 150,000 distinct CDR3 sequences, with about 9% occurring once and the leading ten covering 15% to 20%. The CDR3 is made up of 16 amino acids. This receptor was identified in a female patient aged 2-10 years who had a stem cell transplant for congenital amegakaryocytic thrombocytopenia, so the T cells may come from the graft donor. The starting material was PBMCs, mostly from graft donor cells, obtained 180 days after TCRalphabeta/CD19-depleted stem cell transplant. The V and J genes are TRBV21-1 and TRBJ2-3; TRBD1 is taken as the D call from the table, unchecked against the DNA. TRBV21-1 is a known pseudogene. The chain's CDR3 is CASSKPQGVVTDTQYF. CDR3 DNA sequence: TGTGCCAGCAGCAAGCCCCAGGGGGTAGTCACAGATACGCAGTATTTT.